The entry that follows covers one T cell receptor (beta chain) sequence. These data are taken from a study of memory CD8 T cells in hepatitis C reinfection. Trimming removed 3 bases at V and 0 bases at J, with 9 bases between. CDR1 and CDR2 from the germline V gene are MNHEY and SMNVEV (reference sequence). The CDR3 is 15 residues long. The time point denotes: peak reinfection, 3 to 8 weeks after reinfection detection. Sorted cells were sequenced directly ex vivo without any in vitro expansion. This table comes from immunoSEQ multiplex PCR, and its TCRdb copy is limited to in-frame clones, with some not included. The sample carries tens of thousands of clones, roughly 90% recorded once.

The source material was naive CD8+ T cells sorted from blood. The sequence was collected from a young man with hepatitis C virus infection. V is TRBV27 and J is TRBJ2-1, with D perhaps matching TRBD1 (6 bases). The CDR3 protein is CASSLGARSYNEQFF. CDR3 coding DNA: TGTGCCAGCAGTTTGGGGGCCCGCTCCTACAATGAGCAGTTCTTC.